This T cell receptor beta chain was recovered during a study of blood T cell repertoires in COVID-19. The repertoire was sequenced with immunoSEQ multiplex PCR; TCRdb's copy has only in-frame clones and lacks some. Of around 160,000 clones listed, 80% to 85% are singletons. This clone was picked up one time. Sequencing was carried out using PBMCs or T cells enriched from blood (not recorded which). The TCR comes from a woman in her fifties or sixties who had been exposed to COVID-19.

DNA of the CDR3: TGTGCCAGCACCCAACTAGCGGGCTCCTACGAGCAGTACTTC. It codes for CASTQLAGSYEQYF. The V and J genes are TRBV6-5 and TRBJ2-7, with 9 bases fitting TRBD2. This CDR3 is 14 amino acids long. Germline-derived CDR1 and CDR2 are MNHEY and SVGAGI. The ends lost 7 bases at V and 0 bases at J; junction bases unmatched: 4.